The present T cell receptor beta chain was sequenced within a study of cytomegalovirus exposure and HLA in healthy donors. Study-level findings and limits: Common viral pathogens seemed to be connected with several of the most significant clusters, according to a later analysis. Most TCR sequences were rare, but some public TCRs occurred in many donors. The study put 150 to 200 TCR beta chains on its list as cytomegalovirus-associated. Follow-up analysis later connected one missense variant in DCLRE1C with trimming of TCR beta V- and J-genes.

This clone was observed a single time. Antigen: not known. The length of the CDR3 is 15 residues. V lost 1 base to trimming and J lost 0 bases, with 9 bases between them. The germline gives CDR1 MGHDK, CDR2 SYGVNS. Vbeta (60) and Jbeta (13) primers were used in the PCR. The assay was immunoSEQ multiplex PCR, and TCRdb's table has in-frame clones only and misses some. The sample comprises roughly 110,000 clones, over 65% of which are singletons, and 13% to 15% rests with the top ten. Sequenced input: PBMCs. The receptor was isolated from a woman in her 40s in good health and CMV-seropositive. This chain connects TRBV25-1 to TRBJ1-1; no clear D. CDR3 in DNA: TGTGCCAGCAGTGAATCAACGGTCATGAACACTGAAGCTTTCTTT. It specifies CASSESTVMNTEAFF.